This T cell receptor (beta chain) appears in the sequencing data of a study of spatial heterogeneity in lung cancer. Findings of the study overall: One measure, the expanded intratumoral alpha and beta TCR count, tracked tumor mutation counts.

TCRdb processed the 5' RACE reads anew with MiXCR; each CDR3 protein has one entry. Here the sample spans roughly 8,000 distinct CDR3 sequences, roughly 6.5% being singletons. This clonotype counts as medium-sized. What it binds is unknown. In a library made to pick up alpha chains, this beta chain is a stray read with a size that means little. The time point denotes: sample taken at primary tumor resection. Germline lookup yields CDR1 GTSNPN and CDR2 SVGIG (reference sequence). V was trimmed by 0 bases and J by 2 bases, leaving 13 bases between them. This CDR3 has 15 amino acids. The source was lung tumor tissue, collected at surgery. This chain uses TRBV30 with TRBJ1-1, with D hard to call. This TCR derives from a female donor with early-stage non-small cell lung cancer. The CDR3 DNA reads TGTGCCTGGAGTGTAAGTTCGTGGGGAAACACTGAAGCTTTCTTT. This sequence encodes CAWSVSSWGNTEAFF.